A single TCR beta chain is shown here with its context. This entry is derived from a study of blood T cell repertoires in COVID-19. Overall study context: COVID-19 samples collected from the United States, Italy and Spain covered acute and convalescent phases. T cells, B-cell-depleted T cells, or PBMCs supplied cDNA or gDNA.

The authors' processing: From reference gene primer amplification, estimates of nucleated cell counts were derived. Profiled with immunoSEQ multiplex PCR; TCRdb holds only in-frame clones, not every one. Clonal size and the V and J genes are those of that table, whereas D and trimming came from the DNA. The sample carries roughly 52,000 clones, approximately 78% recorded once. CDR3 length: 14 amino acids. V shed 5 bases and J 9 bases; nucleotides not matched to a gene: 8. Germline V lookup: CDR1 SGHNT, CDR2 YENEEA. This chain uses TRBV11-3 with TRBJ2-4, with 9 positions matching TRBD1. Source material: peripheral blood. This sequence was found in a human donor in a cohort sampled during active or convalescent COVID-19. The CDR3 coding sequence is TGTGCCAGCAGCCCCCGGACAGGGGTGATCATTCAGTACTTC. As protein: CASSPRTGVIIQYF.